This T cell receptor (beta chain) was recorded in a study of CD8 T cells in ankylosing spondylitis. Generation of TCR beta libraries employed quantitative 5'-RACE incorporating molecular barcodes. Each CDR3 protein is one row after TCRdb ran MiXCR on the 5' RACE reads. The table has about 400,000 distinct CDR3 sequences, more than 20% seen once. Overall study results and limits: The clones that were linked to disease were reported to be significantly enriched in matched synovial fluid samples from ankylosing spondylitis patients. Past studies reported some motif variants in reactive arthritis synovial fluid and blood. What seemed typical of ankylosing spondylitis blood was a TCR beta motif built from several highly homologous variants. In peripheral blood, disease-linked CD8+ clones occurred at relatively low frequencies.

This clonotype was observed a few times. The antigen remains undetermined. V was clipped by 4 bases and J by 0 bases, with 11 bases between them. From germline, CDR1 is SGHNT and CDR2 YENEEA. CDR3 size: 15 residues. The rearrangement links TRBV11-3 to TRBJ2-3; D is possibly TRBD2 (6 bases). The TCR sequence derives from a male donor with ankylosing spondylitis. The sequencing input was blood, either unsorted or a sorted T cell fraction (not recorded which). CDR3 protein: CASSSGLQSTDTQYF. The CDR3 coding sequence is TGTGCCAGCAGCTCTGGACTACAAAGCACAGATACGCAGTATTTT.